These 31 T cell receptor beta chains were sequenced from one sample in a study of tissue T cells after allogeneic stem cell transplantation. Time point: mouse harvest day 14 after allogeneic transplant. The graft held 10^6 splenic CD5+ T cells and 10^7 T-cell-depleted bone marrow cells. Profiled with immunoSEQ multiplex PCR; TCRdb holds only in-frame clones, not every one. The sample consists of over 7,000 clones, about a third of them appearing once. Sequencing input: skin. The receptors here all came from a female BALB/c mouse given C57BL/6 T cells with graft-versus-host disease after an allogeneic hematopoietic cell transplant.

This clone was picked up a small number of times. Gene names refer to mouse genes. The CDR3 end falls 1 residue outside the read, so it is completed with the germline J gene. V usage is TRBV23 and J usage is TRBJ2-7; TRBD2 is the table's D call, not checked against the DNA. The CDR3 length is 14 residues. Germline CDR1 is KGHTA and CDR2 is FQNQQP. The CDR3 DNA, read in part, is TGCTCCAGCAGCGCCGGGACTGGGGTCTATGAACAGTAC. It is translated as CSSSAGTGVYEQY. The whole CDR3 sequence is CSSSAGTGVYEQYF.

This clone is medium-sized within its sample. Genes and germline are mouse. Sequencing ends 1 residue short of the CDR3 end; the germline J gene provides the rest. The V call is TRBV26, the J call TRBJ2-7, with a tentative D call TRBD1 (5 bases). V lost 4 bases, J lost 6 bases, and 13 bases lay in between. The CDR3 contains 13 residues. Germline values: CDR1 KGHPV, CDR2 FQNQEV (reference sequence). CDR3 DNA (partial): TGTGCCAGCAGTCAGGGCAGGGAGAGTGAACAGTAC. Protein product: CASSQGRESEQY. The whole CDR3 protein is CASSQGRESEQYF.

By its share, this clone is medium-sized (0.01 to 0.1%). Mouse gene names apply. The CDR3 end falls 1 residue outside the read, so it is completed with the germline J gene. This sequence joins TRBV26 and TRBJ1-2; 7 bases line up with TRBD1. The junction had 3 bases not matched to a gene; V was cut back by 4 bases and J by 4 bases. Germline CDR1 and CDR2: KGHPV and FQNQEV (reference sequence). The CDR3 totals 13 residues. The sequenced CDR3 bases are TGTGCCAGCAGTCGACAGGGACCCTCCGACTACACC. It is translated as CASSRQGPSDYT. The full CDR3 sequence reads CASSRQGPSDYTF.

This clone showed up just a few times. Germline and genes here are mouse. The read ends 1 residue shy of where the CDR3 ends; the end is completed using the germline J gene. This chain connects TRBV24 to TRBJ1-3; D unclear. CDR1 is KGHTA and CDR2 is FRNEEI in the germline V gene. V gave up 0 bases and J gave up 0 bases, with 6 bases separating them. The CDR3 totals 15 residues. The part of the CDR3 DNA that was read is TGTGCCAGCAGTCTGTATGGGCTTTCTGGAAATACGCTCTAT. It translates to CASSLYGLSGNTLY. The CDR3 as a whole reads CASSLYGLSGNTLYF.

This clone was detected only a few times. Gene and germline names: mouse. Read sequence stops 1 residue before the CDR3 end, and the germline J gene provides the missing end. This chain joins TRBV12-2 and TRBJ2-5; no firm D call. The germline V gene has CDR1 SGHLS and CDR2 HYDKME. The V and J ends lost 0 bases and 0 bases respectively, with 6 bases between them. The CDR3 is 14 residues long. This chain's CDR3 is CASSLDINQDTQYF. CDR3 DNA (partial): TGTGCCAGCTCTCTCGACATTAACCAAGACACCCAGTAC.

For this clone: Mouse gene names apply. The missing CDR3 end, 1 residue past where the read stops, is filled in from the germline J gene. This chain links TRBV3 with TRBJ1-4, with D hard to call. V dropped 4 bases and J dropped 0 bases, with 6 bases sitting between them. The CDR3 totals 14 residues. Germline CDR1 and CDR2: SNHLY and FYNGKV (reference sequence). The CDR3 reads CASSSQISNERLFF. The covered CDR3 bases are TGTGCCAGCAGCTCACAAATTTCCAACGAAAGATTATTT.

This clone was observed a few times. The gene names here belong to mouse. The read ends 1 residue before the CDR3 terminus; that terminus is restored from the germline J gene. The genes are TRBV19 and TRBJ2-7, with D hard to call. The CDR3 runs 11 residues. Germline lookup yields CDR1 FNHDT and CDR2 SITEND (reference sequence). Deletions cut 2 bases from V and 3 bases from J, with 3 bases between. The CDR3 here is CASSIFYEQYF. The sequenced part of the CDR3 DNA is TGTGCCAGCAGTATCTTCTATGAACAGTAC. Supplemented by reference TRBV19 and TRBJ2-7, the full variable domain reads GGIITQTPKFLIGQEGQKLTLKCQQNFNHDTMYWYRQDSGKGLRLIYYSITENDLQKGDLSEGYDASREKKSSFSLTVTSAQKNEMAVFLCASSIFYEQYFGPGTRLTVL.

Of note for this clone: The genes are named according to mouse. The CDR3: CASSLTGVTDYTF. The DNA read from the CDR3 is TGTGCCAGCAGTCTGACAGGGGTGACCGACTACACC. The rearrangement links TRBV24 to TRBJ1-2; 7 bases fit TRBD1. The read finishes 1 residue shy of the CDR3 end, and the germline J gene is used to complete it. Germline trimming cut 2 bases from V and 6 bases from J; bases unmatched to any gene: 3. Germline CDR1 reads KGHTA; CDR2 reads FRNEEI. The CDR3 spans 13 residues.

This clone was detected only a few times. All gene names here are mouse names. The read ends 1 residue before the CDR3 terminus; that terminus is restored from the germline J gene. This rearrangement joins TRBV13-3 to TRBJ2-2; 7 bases are shared with TRBD1. From germline, CDR1 is NNHDY and CDR2 SYVADS. The CDR3 extends over 15 amino acids. J was trimmed by 1 base and V by 3 bases; bases with no gene match: 3. The sequenced CDR3 bases are TGTGCCAGCAGTGGGGCAGGGGGAAACACCGGGCAGCTCTAC. Protein: CASSGAGGNTGQLY. The whole CDR3 is CASSGAGGNTGQLYF.

A word on this clone: Mouse gene names apply. Read coverage stops 1 residue before the CDR3 terminus; the germline J gene supplies the remainder. The chain uses TRBV5 and TRBJ1-1; possibly TRBD1 for D (6 bases). The CDR3 is made up of 13 amino acids. Per the germline V gene, CDR1 is LGHNA and CDR2 is YNLKQL (reference sequence). V lost 0 bases and J 5 bases, leaving 7 bases between the germline ends. CDR3 bases read: TGTGCCAGCAGCCAAGACAGGGGAACAGAAGTCTTC. Translated: CASSQDRGTEVF. The full CDR3 protein reads CASSQDRGTEVFF.

To note about this clone: The genes are named according to mouse. The missing CDR3 end, 1 residue past where the read stops, is filled in from the germline J gene. The chain joins TRBV23 to TRBJ2-7; the DNA was not used to check the table's D call, TRBD2. Germline CDR1 is KGHTA and CDR2 is FQNQQP. The CDR3 is 16 residues long. The chain's CDR3 is CSSSQSGTGGAREQYF. Partial CDR3 DNA: TGCTCCAGCAGTCAATCGGGGACTGGGGGGGCGCGAGAACAGTAC.

This clone came up once. Gene names denote mouse genes. The CDR3 goes on 1 residue after the read ends, and that part is filled in from the germline J gene. This sequence joins TRBV1 and TRBJ1-3; 7 nucleotides line up with TRBD1. The V and J ends lost 0 bases and 5 bases, in that order; junction bases with no gene match: 1. The CDR3 runs 14 residues. Germline values: CDR1 NSQYPW, CDR2 LRSPGD (reference sequence). The covered CDR3 bases are TGCACCTGCAGTGCAGAGACAGGGAGAAATACGCTCTAT. Translation: CTCSAETGRNTLY. The complete CDR3 protein is CTCSAETGRNTLYF.

Worth noting for this clone: Each gene name is a mouse one. The CDR3 end is not reached by the read, which stops 1 residue before it; the germline J gene fills it in. V and J are TRBV2 and TRBJ2-5, with TRBD2 matching over 11 bases. The CDR3 contains 16 residues. Trimming cost V 0 bases and J 5 bases; bases outside gene matches: 4. Germline assignment: CDR1 LGHNA and CDR2 YSYQKL. CDR3 sequence: CASSQDPGLGGDTQYF. The covered CDR3 bases are TGTGCCAGCAGCCAAGATCCCGGACTGGGGGGAGACACCCAGTAC.

This clone is labeled as medium-sized. Germline and genes here are mouse. The read comes to an end 1 residue before the CDR3 does, leaving the germline J gene to fill in the end. At the DNA level, this CDR3 is encoded by other sequences in the same sample as well. The J gene is TRBJ1-5, the V gene TRBV26; D gene uncertain. Between the trimmed V and J ends, which lost 2 bases and 0 bases, there was a span of 2 bases. CDR3 length: 13 amino acids. Germline V gene lookup returns CDR1 KGHPV and CDR2 FQNQEV (reference sequence). Partial CDR3 DNA: TGTGCCAGCAGTCTGGGTAACAACCAGGCTCCGCTT. Protein sequence: CASSLGNNQAPL. The whole CDR3 reads CASSLGNNQAPLF.

In its sample, this clone ranks as medium-sized. Germline and genes: mouse. From the germline J gene comes the end of the CDR3, since the read stops 1 residue before it. The V call is TRBV13-1, the J call TRBJ2-7; TRBD1 matches 7 bases. The CDR3 covers 14 residues. Germline V gene sequence: CDR1 NSHNY, CDR2 SYGAGN. The trim removed 0 bases at V and 0 bases at J, leaving 0 bases unmatched. The sequenced CDR3 bases are TGTGCCAGCAGTGATGACAGGGGCTCCTATGAACAGTAC. Its translation is CASSDDRGSYEQY. The complete CDR3 sequence is CASSDDRGSYEQYF.

This clone is classed as medium-sized. The genes are named according to mouse. Read data end 1 residue before the CDR3 end; the end is taken from the germline J gene. Other nucleotide sequences from this sample produce the same CDR3. The chain combines TRBV26 with TRBJ1-1, with no clear D. The CDR3 contains 13 residues. Germline V lookup: CDR1 KGHPV, CDR2 FQNQEV (reference sequence). Trimming pared 2 bases from V and 0 bases from J, leaving 4 bases between. CDR3 loop: CASSLGQNTEVFF. The DNA read from the CDR3 is TGTGCCAGCAGTCTGGGACAGAACACAGAAGTCTTC.

This clone was recorded a few times. Gene names are the mouse ones. Read coverage stops 1 residue before the CDR3 terminus; the germline J gene supplies the remainder. This sequence joins TRBV26 and TRBJ1-6, with 12 bases lining up with TRBD1. TRBJ1-6 is identified as an open reading frame with a role that is uncertain. Germline-derived CDR1 and CDR2 are KGHPV and FQNQEV (reference sequence). V lost 6 bases to trimming and J lost 7 bases; unmatched junction nucleotides: 4. The CDR3 runs to 15 residues. CDR3 DNA (partial): TGTGCCAGCAGAGGGACAGGGGGCGGGAATTCGCCCCTCTAC. Protein sequence: CASRGTGGGNSPLY. The whole CDR3 reads CASRGTGGGNSPLYF.

Of note for this clone: Here the gene names and germline are mouse. The read falls 1 residue short of the CDR3 end, and the missing part is taken from the germline J gene. V gene TRBV3 combines with J gene TRBJ2-4; no definite D call. From germline, CDR1 is SNHLY and CDR2 FYNGKV (reference sequence). CDR3 length: 12 residues. Trimming shortened V by 4 bases and J by 0 bases, and 2 bases separated the two germline ends. Partial CDR3 DNA: TGTGCCAGCAGCTCTAGTCAAAACACCTTGTAC. Its protein is CASSSSQNTLY. The full CDR3 reads CASSSSQNTLYF.

A word on this clone: Gene names and germline refer to mouse. From the germline J gene comes the end of the CDR3, since the read stops 1 residue before it. The V call is TRBV26, the J call TRBJ2-2; D ambiguous. From germline, CDR1 is KGHPV and CDR2 FQNQEV (reference sequence). This CDR3 contains 15 residues. The germline V and J ends were trimmed by 2 bases and 0 bases, with 7 bases remaining between them. Partial CDR3 DNA: TGTGCCAGCAGTCTGAGCCAGCCAAACACCGGGCAGCTCTAC. Translated: CASSLSQPNTGQLY. The entire CDR3 is CASSLSQPNTGQLYF.

Worth noting for this clone: Gene labels here are mouse ones. Read sequence stops 1 residue before the CDR3 end, and the germline J gene provides the missing end. This chain connects TRBV26 to TRBJ2-7; 11 bases agree with TRBD2. The CDR3 is 14 residues long. The V gene's germline CDR1 is KGHPV and CDR2 FQNQEV (reference sequence). The V and J ends lost 4 bases and 3 bases, in that order; junction bases with no gene match: 2. Incomplete CDR3 DNA: TGTGCCAGCAGTCGGACTGGGGGGTTCTATGAACAGTAC. Its protein product is CASSRTGGFYEQY. The whole CDR3 is CASSRTGGFYEQYF.

This clone came up a few times. Any gene name here is a mouse gene name. The read falls 1 residue short of the CDR3 end, and the missing part is taken from the germline J gene. This sequence joins TRBV1 and TRBJ2-7; no firm D call. Germline CDR1 NSQYPW, CDR2 LRSPGD (reference sequence). The CDR3 has 14 amino acids. Trimming took 0 bases from V and 1 from J, leaving 7 bases between them. CDR3 bases read: TGCACCTGCAGTGCAGACTCCAGTTCCTATGAACAGTAC. The encoded protein is CTCSADSSSYEQY. The CDR3 as a whole reads CTCSADSSSYEQYF.

Comment on this clone: Genes and germline are mouse. The read comes to an end 1 residue before the CDR3 does, leaving the germline J gene to fill in the end. The chain links TRBV31 to TRBJ2-2; 10 bases are a match to TRBD1. The J segment lost 1 base and the V segment lost 4 bases, leaving 3 bases of the junction unmatched. The CDR3 is 15 residues long. Germline CDR1 GKSSPN, CDR2 SITVG. CDR3 sequence: CAWTRTGGNTGQLYF. Partial CDR3 DNA: TGTGCCTGGACTCGGACAGGGGGAAACACCGGGCAGCTCTAC.

Details on this clone: Gene names and germline match the mouse. The read ends 1 residue early relative to the CDR3; the germline J gene fills the gap. The chain joins TRBV2 to TRBJ2-5; unclear D gene. V was pared by 0 bases and J by 6 bases, with 7 bases between. CDR1 is LGHNA and CDR2 is YSYQKL in the germline V gene. This CDR3 is built from 13 residues. CDR3: CASSQDGGDTQYF. CDR3 bases read: TGTGCCAGCAGCCAAGACGGAGGGGACACCCAGTAC.

This clone was picked up a small number of times. Here the gene names and germline are mouse. The read terminates 1 residue ahead of where the CDR3 ends, so the germline J gene completes it. V usage is TRBV26 and J usage is TRBJ2-7; D is possibly TRBD1 (5 bases). Trimming shortened V by 4 bases and J by 4 bases, and 5 bases separated the two germline ends. Per the germline V gene, CDR1 is KGHPV and CDR2 is FQNQEV (reference sequence). The CDR3 totals 11 residues. The sequenced CDR3 bases are TGTGCCAGCAGTCAGGGGTATGAACAGTAC. It codes for CASSQGYEQY. In full, the CDR3 is CASSQGYEQYF.

Note on this clone: Gene names and germline match the mouse. The read finishes 1 residue shy of the CDR3 end, and the germline J gene is used to complete it. The chain is built from TRBV3 and TRBJ2-1, with 8 bases fitting TRBD2. Trimming removed 2 bases from V and 6 bases from J; junction bases left unmatched: 3. Germline values: CDR1 SNHLY, CDR2 FYNGKV (reference sequence). This CDR3 region has 14 residues. The part of the CDR3 DNA that was read is TGTGCCAGCAGCTTAAACTGGGGGAGTGCTGAGCAGTTC. Protein product: CASSLNWGSAEQF. Given in full, the CDR3 is CASSLNWGSAEQFF. Based on the CDR3 plus reference TRBV3 and TRBJ2-1, the full variable domain is GPKVLQIPSHQIIDMGQMVTLNCDPVSNHLYFYWYKQILGQQMEFLVNFYNGKVMEKSKLFKDQFSVERPDGSYFTLKIQPTALEDSAVYFCASSLNWGSAEQFFGPGTRLTVL.

By share, this clone ranks as medium-sized. The genes are named according to mouse. Coverage ceases 1 residue before the CDR3 finishes, and the germline J gene fills in the end. This chain links TRBV12-1 with TRBJ2-7; 7 bases align to TRBD2. From germline, CDR1 is SGHSN and CDR2 HYEKVE. The CDR3 is 13 residues long. V dropped 2 bases and J dropped 4; count of bases not matched to a gene: 4. The CDR3 bases that were read are TGTGCCAGCTCTCCGGGGGGGGTTTATGAACAGTAC. This codes for CASSPGGVYEQY. The complete CDR3 reads CASSPGGVYEQYF.

In this sample, this clone turned up a few times. Gene names denote mouse genes. The CDR3 is cut off 1 residue early in the read; its end comes from the germline J gene. The V gene is TRBV23, the J gene TRBJ1-3. The CDR3 runs to 13 residues. Germline CDR1 and CDR2: KGHTA and FQNQQP. The CDR3 spells CSSSRRLGNTLYF. Partial CDR3 DNA: TGCTCCAGCAGCCGTAGACTTGGAAATACGCTCTAT.

This clone was recorded a few times. Gene and germline names: mouse. CDR3: CASSLSWGGAYTGQLYF. CDR3 DNA, as far as it was read: TGTGCCAGCAGTCTGTCCTGGGGGGGCGCGTACACCGGGCAGCTCTAC. V and J are TRBV26 and TRBJ2-2; 10 bases match TRBD2. The CDR3 extends 1 residue past the end of the read, so its final part is completed from the germline J gene. V lost 0 bases to trimming and J lost 3 bases; unmatched junction nucleotides: 4. Germline lookup yields CDR1 KGHPV and CDR2 FQNQEV (reference sequence). The CDR3 is made up of 17 amino acids.

This clone was seen just once. Mouse gene names and germline throughout. Coverage ceases 1 residue before the CDR3 finishes, and the germline J gene fills in the end. The chain uses TRBV13-2 and TRBJ2-4; 10 nucleotides align to TRBD2. The junction had 5 bases not matched to a gene; V was cut back by 0 bases and J by 1 base. This CDR3 contains 17 residues. The germline V gene encodes CDR1 NNHNN and CDR2 SYGAGS (reference sequence). This CDR3 reads CASGDAGLGGRQNTLYF. The part of the CDR3 DNA that was read is TGTGCCAGCGGTGATGCAGGTCTGGGGGGGCGTCAAAACACCTTGTAC.

This clone showed up just a few times. The gene names here belong to mouse. The CDR3 end is not reached by the read, which stops 1 residue before it; the germline J gene fills it in. This sequence joins TRBV15 and TRBJ2-2; D is uncertain. The V gene's germline CDR1 is SGHND and CDR2 FRSKSL. The CDR3 covers 14 residues. V lost 2 bases to trimming and J lost 4 bases, with 8 bases between them. The CDR3 sequence is CASSLSGSTGQLYF. CDR3 DNA (partial): TGTGCCAGCAGTTTATCGGGGAGCACCGGGCAGCTCTAC.

Regarding this clone: Genes and germline come from the mouse. The read ends 1 residue early relative to the CDR3; the germline J gene fills the gap. The J gene is TRBJ1-3, the V gene TRBV3, with D possibly TRBD1 on 6 matching bases. The V gene lost 2 bases and the J gene lost 0 bases, with 11 bases spanning the gap. This CDR3 contains 16 residues. Germline values: CDR1 SNHLY, CDR2 FYNGKV (reference sequence). CDR3 in amino acids: CASSLSSGVSGNTLYF. CDR3 DNA (partial): TGTGCCAGCAGCTTAAGCTCAGGGGTTTCTGGAAATACGCTCTAT.